This T cell receptor (beta chain) stems from a study of T cell responses to AZD1222 COVID-19 vaccine. Sequencing used immunoSEQ multiplex PCR; TCRdb keeps in-frame clones, though not all of them. The sample has about 150,000 clones; 92% are singletons. It was second doses at about 4 or about 12 weeks that were pooled. The CDR3 covers 13 residues. The germline gives CDR1 KGHDR, CDR2 SFDVKD. J gave up 6 bases and V 6 bases, and 5 bases lay outside the gene matches. The material sequenced was peripheral blood, taken 28 days after the second AZD1222 dose. The V and J genes are TRBV24-1 and TRBJ2-7; TRBD2 agrees at 9 bases. This clonotype originated in an adult who received the AZD1222 COVID-19 vaccine. CDR3 loop: CATSLAGESEQYF. DNA for the CDR3: TGTGCCACCAGTTTAGCGGGAGAGAGCGAGCAGTACTTC.